This TCR beta chain was identified in a study of shared clonotypes between healthy human individuals. Generated by immunoSEQ multiplex PCR, the TCRdb table keeps only in-frame clones and is missing some. The sample has about 2.4 million clones; over 85% are singletons. Donation came from healthy HIV-negative adults that had no recent acute infections or vaccinations. The authors divided CD4+ cells into CD45RA+ naive and CD45RA-negative memory subsets. Trimming removed 2 bases from V and 1 base from J, with 6 bases in between. Germline V gene data show CDR1 as SEHNR and CDR2 as FQNEAQ (reference sequence). The CDR3 is 15 amino acids.

The origin of this receptor is a man aged 18 to 35 in good health. Some clones in this sample may be carry-over from other donors' samples. The sequenced material came from naive CD4+ T cells from PBMCs. Subset specified: CD45RA+ positively selected. The gene calls are TRBV7-9 and TRBJ1-6, with D tentatively TRBD1 (5 bases). The CDR3 DNA follows: TGTGCCAGCAGCTTATCAGGGTCCTATAATTCACCCCTCCACTTT. Amino acid sequence: CASSLSGSYNSPLHF. The variable domain in full, with the rest retrieved from reference TRBV7-9 and TRBJ1-6, is DTGVSQNPRHKITKRGQNVTFRCDPISEHNRLYWYRQTLGQGPEFLTYFQNEAQLEKSRLLSDRFSAERPKGSFSTLEIQRTEQGDSAMYLCASSLSGSYNSPLHFGNGTRLTVT.